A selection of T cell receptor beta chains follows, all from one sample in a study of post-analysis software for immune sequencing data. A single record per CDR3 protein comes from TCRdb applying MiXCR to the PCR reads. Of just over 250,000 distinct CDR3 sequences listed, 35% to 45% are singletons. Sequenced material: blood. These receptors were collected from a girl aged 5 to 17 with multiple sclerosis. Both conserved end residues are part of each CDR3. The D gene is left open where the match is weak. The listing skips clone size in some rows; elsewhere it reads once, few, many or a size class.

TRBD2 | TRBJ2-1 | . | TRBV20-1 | TGCAGTGCTAGACGAGCGGGGGAGTCCTACAATGAGCAGTTCTTC | CSARRAGESYNEQFF
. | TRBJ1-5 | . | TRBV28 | TGTGCCAGCAGTTCTGGGGTACGGGGGGGCGATCAGTCCCAGCATTTT | CASSSGVRGGDQSQHF
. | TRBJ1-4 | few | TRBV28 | TGTGCCAGCAGTGCTGGTACCGCGGATGAAAAACTGTTTTTT | CASSAGTADEKLFF
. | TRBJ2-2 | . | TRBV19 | TGTGCCAGTAGAGGAGTGGGGGGCCGGACCGGGGAGCTGTTTTTT | CASRGVGGRTGELFF
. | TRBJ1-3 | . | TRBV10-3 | TGTGCCATCAGTGAGGCAGGGTCAGGAAACACCATATATTTT | CAISEAGSGNTIYF
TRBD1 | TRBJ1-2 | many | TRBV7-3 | TGTGCCAGCAGCGCGAGACAGGGAAACAACTATGGCTACACCTTC | CASSARQGNNYGYTF
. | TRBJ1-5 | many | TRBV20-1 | TGCAGTGCTACCGCGGGACACATCAATCAGCCCCAGCATTTT | CSATAGHINQPQHF
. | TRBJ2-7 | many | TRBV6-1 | TGTGCCAGCAGTGAAGCGGGTAGCGGAAGCTCCTACGAGCAGTACTTC | CASSEAGSGSSYEQYF
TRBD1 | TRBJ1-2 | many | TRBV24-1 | TGTGCCACCAGCGACGACAGGGGACGGGGCTACACCTTC | CATSDDRGRGYTF
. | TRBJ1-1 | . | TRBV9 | TGTGCCAGCAGCGTAAGCTCGGCAGGGCCTCTGAACACTGAAGCTTTCTTT | CASSVSSAGPLNTEAFF
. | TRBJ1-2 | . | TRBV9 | TGTGCCAGCAGCTGGAGTGGGGGTCTTGATTATGGCGACACCTTC | CASSWSGGLDYGDTF
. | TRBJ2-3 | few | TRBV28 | TGTGCCAGCAGTCTCAGGGGACGGGCAGATACGCAGTATTTT | CASSLRGRADTQYF
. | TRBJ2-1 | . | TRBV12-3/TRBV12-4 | TGTGCCAGCAGTTCCCGGGATCCCAGCTCCCACAATGAGCAGTTCTTC | CASSSRDPSSHNEQFF
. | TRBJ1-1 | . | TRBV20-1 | TGCAGTGCCCAGGGGTCAAAGAACACTGAAGCTTTCTTT | CSAQGSKNTEAFF
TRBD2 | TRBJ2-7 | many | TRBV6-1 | TGTGCCGGCAGTGAAGCGCTACTAGCGGGAGTCTACGAGCAGTACTTC | CAGSEALLAGVYEQYF
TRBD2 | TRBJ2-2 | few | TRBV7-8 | TGTGCCAGCGCCACGGGACTAGGCGGCACCGGGGAGCTGTTTTTT | CASATGLGGTGELFF
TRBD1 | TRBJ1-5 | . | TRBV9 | TGTGCCAGCAGCGGAGGAGGGACAGGGGGCCAGCCCCAGCATTTT | CASSGGGTGGQPQHF
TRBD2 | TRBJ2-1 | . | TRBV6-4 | TGTGCCAGCAGCGCCGCTAGCGGGAGTTACAATGAGCAGTTCTTC | CASSAASGSYNEQFF
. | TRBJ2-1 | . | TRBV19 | TGTGCCAGTATCCCTACAGGACAGACCTACAATGAGCAGTTCTTC | CASIPTGQTYNEQFF
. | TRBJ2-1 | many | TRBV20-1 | TGCAGTGCTAGAGCCATGACTGCAAGCTCCTACAATGAGCAGTTCTTC | CSARAMTASSYNEQFF
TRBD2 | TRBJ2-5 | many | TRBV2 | TGTGCCAGCAGTGTCGGGCGGGGGGGGGAAGAGACCCAGTACTTC | CASSVGRGGEETQYF
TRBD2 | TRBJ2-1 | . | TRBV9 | TGTGCCAGCAGCGTAGGTTCCAGCGGGGCCTCCTACAATGAGCAGTTCTTC | CASSVGSSGASYNEQFF
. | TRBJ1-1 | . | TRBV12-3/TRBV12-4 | TGTGCCAGCAGTTTAGGCCTCCTCCCCGGTGAAGCTTTCTTT | CASSLGLLPGEAFF
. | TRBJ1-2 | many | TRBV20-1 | TGCAGTGCTAGAGTACAGACCTATGGCTACACCTTC | CSARVQTYGYTF
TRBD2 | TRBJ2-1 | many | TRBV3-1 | TGTGCCAGCAGCCAAGATACTAGCGGTTGGAATGAGCAGTTCTTC | CASSQDTSGWNEQFF
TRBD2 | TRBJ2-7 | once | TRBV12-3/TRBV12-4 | TGTGCCAGCAGCAGTACTAGCGGGAAGATCTACGAGCAGTACTTC | CASSSTSGKIYEQYF
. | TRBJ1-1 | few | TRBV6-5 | TGTGCCAGCAGTTACTCCCAGGGAAGGGTTGGCACTGAAGCTTTCTTT | CASSYSQGRVGTEAFF
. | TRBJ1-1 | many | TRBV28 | TGTGCCAGCCGTACCCTAGGGGGGAACACTGAAGCTTTCTTT | CASRTLGGNTEAFF
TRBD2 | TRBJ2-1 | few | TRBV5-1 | TGCGCCAGCAGCTTGCCCCTGGACGGGGGGTTCAATGAGCAGTTCTTC | CASSLPLDGGFNEQFF
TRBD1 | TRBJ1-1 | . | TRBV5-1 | TGCGCCAGCAGCTGTGGGACAGCGAACACTGAAGCTTTCTTT | CASSCGTANTEAFF
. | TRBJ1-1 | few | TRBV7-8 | TGTGCCAGCAGCCAGGACACTAGAACTGAAGCTTTCTTT | CASSQDTRTEAFF
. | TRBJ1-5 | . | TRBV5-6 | TGTGCCAGCAGCTTAGCTCAACTTAGCAATCAGCCCCAGCATTTT | CASSLAQLSNQPQHF
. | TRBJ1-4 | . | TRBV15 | TGTGCCACCAGCAGAGGTCAGGGCTTAACCGATGAAAAACTGTTTTTT | CATSRGQGLTDEKLFF
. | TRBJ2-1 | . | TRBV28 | TGTGCCAGCAGTTCGGGGATAAATAGCGGCTCCTACAATGAGCAGTTCTTC | CASSSGINSGSYNEQFF
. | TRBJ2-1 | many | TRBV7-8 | TGTGCCAGCAGCTTAAGCAGGGGCACACTCAATGAGCAGTTCTTC | CASSLSRGTLNEQFF
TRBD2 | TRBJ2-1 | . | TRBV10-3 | TGTGCCACCACAATCTCAACTAGCGGGGGCGTCATCGAGCAGTTCTTC | CATTISTSGGVIEQFF
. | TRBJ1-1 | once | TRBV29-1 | TGCAGCGCACCGCTTCCAAGGGGTCCTGAAGCTTTCTTT | CSAPLPRGPEAFF
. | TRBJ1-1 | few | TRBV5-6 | TGTGCCAGCAGCCGGAACAGGGAGGGGAACACTGAAGCTTTCTTT | CASSRNREGNTEAFF
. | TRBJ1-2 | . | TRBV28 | TGTGCCAGCAGAGGAGACAGCCTCTGGGGCTACACCTTC | CASRGDSLWGYTF
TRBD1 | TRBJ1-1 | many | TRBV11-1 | TGTGCCAGCAGCTCAACCTCGACAGGGCTGAACACTGAAGCTTTCTTT | CASSSTSTGLNTEAFF
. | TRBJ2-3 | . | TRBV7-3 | TGTGCCAGCAGCTTCCGAGGCGGGGGCGCAGATACGCAGTATTTT | CASSFRGGGADTQYF
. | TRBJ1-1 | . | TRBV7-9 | TGTGCCAGCAGCCCGGCTCAACTCCCTCGGCGAGGGATTACTGAAGCTTTCTTT | CASSPAQLPRRGITEAFF
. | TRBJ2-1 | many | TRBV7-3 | TGTGCCAGCAGCTATTCCTCGGCAGGGTGGAATGAGCAGTTCTTC | CASSYSSAGWNEQFF
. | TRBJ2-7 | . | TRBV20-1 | TGCAGTGCTAATGTAAACAACTACGAGCAGTACTTC | CSANVNNYEQYF
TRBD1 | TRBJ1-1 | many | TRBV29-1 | TGCAGCGGTTGGGACAGAGGCACTGAAGCTTTCTTT | CSGWDRGTEAFF
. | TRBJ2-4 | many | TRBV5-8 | TGTGCCAGCAGCTCTAGGCTCCTAAACATTCAGTACTTC | CASSSRLLNIQYF
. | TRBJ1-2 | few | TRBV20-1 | TGCAGTGCTAGAAGCAGGGCTGGCTACACCTTC | CSARSRAGYTF
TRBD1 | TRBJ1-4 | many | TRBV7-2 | TGTGCCAGCAGCTCCGGGACAGGGAATGAAAAACTGTTTTTT | CASSSGTGNEKLFF
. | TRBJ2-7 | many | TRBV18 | TGTGCCAGCTCACCTCAGGGATTTTACGAGCAGTACTTC | CASSPQGFYEQYF
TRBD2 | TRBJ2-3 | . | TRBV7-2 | TGTGCCAGCAGCTTGACTAGCGGGAGGGATTTACCGCAGTATTTT | CASSLTSGRDLPQYF
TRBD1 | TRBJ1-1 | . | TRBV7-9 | TGTGCCAGCAGCTTAAGCCAGGGGGTTAGAACTGAAGCTTTCTTT | CASSLSQGVRTEAFF
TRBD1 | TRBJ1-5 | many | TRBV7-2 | TGTGCCAGCAGCTACAGGGGAAATCAGCCCCAGCATTTT | CASSYRGNQPQHF